The 9 T cell receptor beta chains below come from one sample, sequenced in a study of blood T cells in healthy people across ages (dated by TCRdb to the mid-2010s). The library was prepared using 5' RACE. TCRdb names Illumina HiSeq 2500 as the instrument used. A second roughly 7 to 11 cycle PCR used a sample-barcoded 5' primer and a J-beta primer mix. TCRdb applied fastp at Q25 and MiXCR to the public reads, then kept only in-frame beta chains. Rows with a matching CDR3 protein are joined into one entry that keeps the most common DNA and genes. This sample has approximately 1.5 million distinct CDR3 sequences in its table, and approximately 42% of those were observed once. The top ten clonotypes cover under 5% of the sample. The material sequenced was blood. The receptor set was obtained from a young woman in good health.

The chain carries TRBV7-9 and TRBJ1-1, with 7 bases lining up with TRBD1. The germline V gene has CDR1 SEHNR and CDR2 FQNEAQ (reference sequence). This CDR3 is 15 amino acids long. J lost 2 bases, V lost 1 base, and 4 bases had no gene match. CDR3 sequence: CASSLEGAANTEAFF. The CDR3 DNA follows: TGTGCCAGCAGCTTAGAGGGGGCGGCTAACACTGAAGCTTTCTTT. Full variable domain (missing parts from reference TRBV7-9 and TRBJ1-1): DTGVSQNPRHKITKRGQNVTFRCDPISEHNRLYWYRQTLGQGPEFLTYFQNEAQLEKSRLLSDRFSAERPKGSFSTLEIQRTEQGDSAMYLCASSLEGAANTEAFFGQGTRLTVV.

This chain uses TRBV7-2 with TRBJ1-2; possibly TRBD1 for D (6 bases). This CDR3 is built from 14 residues. V was clipped by 5 bases and J by 8 bases, with 18 bases between them. CDR1 SGHTA and CDR2 FQGNSA come from the germline V gene. CDR3 coding DNA: TGTGCCAGCAGCCCCCGTACAGGGCTTGGCGGCTACACCTTC. Amino acids: CASSPRTGLGGYTF.

The V and J genes are TRBV12-3 or TRBV12-4 and TRBJ2-5; D is possibly TRBD1 (8 bases). The ends were cut back, 5 bases at V and 5 bases at J, with 15 bases in the middle. The CDR3 covers 14 residues. The CDR3 DNA reads as TGTGCCAGCAGTCAAACAGGGGGGGTGGAGACCCAGTACTTC. Protein: CASSQTGGVETQYF.

The V gene is TRBV20-1, the J gene TRBJ2-5; no definite D call. The CDR3 is 15 amino acids. Germline CDR1 DFQATT, CDR2 SNEGSKA (reference sequence). V lost 0 bases, J lost 5 bases, and 16 bases lay in between. CDR3 sequence reads: CSARDITFGFETQYF. Here the CDR3 DNA reads TGCAGTGCTAGAGATATAACCTTCGGTTTTGAGACCCAGTACTTC.

This clonotype was counted a few times. This rearrangement joins TRBV11-3 to TRBJ2-1; 9 positions match TRBD2. CDR1 is SGHNT and CDR2 is YENEEA in the germline V gene. The length of the CDR3 is 16 residues. V dropped 1 base and J dropped 6; count of bases not matched to a gene: 7. The CDR3 region is CASSLGWRGGSNEQFF. The CDR3 DNA follows: TGTGCCAGCAGCTTAGGTTGGCGGGGGGGTAGCAATGAGCAGTTCTTC.

The chain employs TRBV27 and TRBJ1-2; D is unclear. CDR1 is MNHEY and CDR2 is SMNVEV in the germline V gene (reference sequence). The V gene lost 8 bases and the J gene lost 6 bases, with 25 bases spanning the gap. The CDR3 is made up of 16 amino acids. The CDR3 protein is CASGVLRAEDIDGYTF. The CDR3 nucleotides are TGTGCCAGCGGGGTGTTAAGGGCAGAGGATATAGATGGCTACACCTTC.

The rearrangement joins TRBV12-3 or TRBV12-4 to TRBJ1-6; D unclear. The CDR3 is 13 amino acids. Trimming took off 0 bases at V and 11 bases at J, with 8 bases between the two ends. CDR3 nucleotides: TGTGCCAGCAGTTTAGCGATCGACGCACCCCTCCACTTT. Its translation: CASSLAIDAPLHF.

This clonotype was picked up many times. V usage is TRBV6-5 and J usage is TRBJ2-1; the D is unclear. Trimming stripped 2 bases from V and 0 bases from J, with 8 bases between. Germline values: CDR1 MNHEY, CDR2 SVGAGI. The CDR3 runs to 15 residues. CDR3 nucleotides: TGTGCCAGCAGTTACGCCCAGCTCTCCTACAATGAGCAGTTCTTC. Amino acid sequence: CASSYAQLSYNEQFF.

The sample holds a few counts of this clonotype. This rearrangement joins TRBV7-2 to TRBJ2-3; D possibly uses TRBD1 or TRBD2 (5 bases each). V lost 1 base and J 6 bases, leaving 17 bases between the germline ends. Germline V gene lookup returns CDR1 SGHTA and CDR2 FQGNSA. There are 16 residues in the CDR3. The CDR3: CASSLGSGLSADTQYF. For the CDR3, the DNA is TGTGCCAGCAGCTTAGGATCGGGGCTATCAGCTGATACGCAGTATTTT.